The 17 T cell receptor beta chains given below trace back to one sample, sequenced in a study of PD-L1 blockade in urothelial cancer. The repertoire was sequenced with immunoSEQ multiplex PCR; TCRdb's copy has only in-frame clones and lacks some. The sample lists 58,000 or so clones, about four fifths occurring once. Time point denoted: pretreatment peripheral blood. The sample here was PBMCs, taken around atezolizumab (anti-PD-L1) treatment. These receptors were collected from a man in his 70s with urothelial cancer.

The chain has TRBV11-2 and TRBJ2-1, with D uncertain. Germline values: CDR1 SGHAT, CDR2 FQNNGV. The CDR3 has 14 amino acids. Trimming stripped 5 bases from V and 5 bases from J, with 13 bases between. CDR3 sequence reads: CASSREVQNNEQFF. CDR3 sequence (DNA): TGTGCCAGCAGCAGAGAAGTCCAAAACAATGAGCAGTTCTTC.

The table lists this clone with a few counts. The rearrangement uses TRBV29-1 and TRBJ1-5; TRBD1 agrees at 11 bases. The CDR3 covers 13 residues. Losses at the gene ends were 6 bases for V and 5 bases for J; bases not matched to a gene: 3. The V gene's germline CDR1 is SQVTM and CDR2 ANQGSEA. The CDR3 DNA reads as TGCAGCGTCGGACAGGGGGCCGATCAGCCCCAGCATTTT. As protein: CSVGQGADQPQHF.

The V gene is TRBV9, the J gene TRBJ1-5, with TRBD1 matching over 8 bases. J was trimmed by 6 bases and V by 0 bases; bases with no gene match: 5. The CDR3 is made up of 15 amino acids. Germline V gene data show CDR1 as SGDLS and CDR2 as YYNGEE. Here the CDR3 reads CASSVGAGGLQPQHF. CDR3 in DNA: TGTGCCAGCAGCGTAGGGGCAGGGGGCCTTCAGCCCCAGCATTTT.

The chain recombines TRBV21-1 with TRBJ1-2; no DNA check was done on the table's D call, TRBD1. TRBV21-1 is given as a pseudogene. This CDR3 has 13 residues. CDR3 amino acids: CASSRTGTYGYTF. The CDR3 DNA reads TGTGCCAGCAGTAGGACAGGGACCTATGGCTACACCTTC.

The J gene is TRBJ1-4, the V gene TRBV30; the D is unclear. Germline CDR1 and CDR2: GTSNPN and SVGIG (reference sequence). The CDR3 runs 14 residues. Trimming removed 0 bases from V and 6 bases from J, with 11 bases in between. Here the CDR3 DNA reads TGTGCCTGGAGTGTACCACAGAGTTATGAAAAACTGTTTTTT. Protein sequence: CAWSVPQSYEKLFF.

This chain uses TRBV14 with TRBJ2-3; weak D call: TRBD2 (6 bases). There are 16 residues in the CDR3. Germline V gene data show CDR1 as SGHDN and CDR2 as FVKESK. The germline V and J ends were trimmed by 1 base and 4 bases, with 15 bases remaining between them. The CDR3, as DNA: TGTGCCAGCAGCCAAGGCCGGGGGAGTGGGGCAGATACGCAGTATTTT. Amino acid sequence: CASSQGRGSGADTQYF. Complete variable domain (other parts from reference TRBV14 and TRBJ2-3): EAGVTQFPSHSVIEKGQTVTLRCDPISGHDNLYWYRRVMGKEIKFLLHFVKESKQDESGMPNNRFLAERTGGTYSTLKVQPAELEDSGVYFCASSQGRGSGADTQYFGPGTRLTVL.

This chain uses TRBV7-9 with TRBJ1-1; no clear D gene. This CDR3 comprises 14 residues. V was trimmed by 2 bases and J by 6 bases, leaving 13 bases between them. The germline V gene has CDR1 SEHNR and CDR2 FQNEAQ (reference sequence). The CDR3 coding sequence is TGTGCCAGCAGCTTATTCGGGGAACGACCTGAAGCTTTCTTT. Encoded protein: CASSLFGERPEAFF. Combining the CDR3 with reference TRBV7-9 and TRBJ1-1 gives the whole variable domain DTGVSQNPRHKITKRGQNVTFRCDPISEHNRLYWYRQTLGQGPEFLTYFQNEAQLEKSRLLSDRFSAERPKGSFSTLEIQRTEQGDSAMYLCASSLFGERPEAFFGQGTRLTVV.

The chain combines TRBV11-3 with TRBJ2-1; weak D call: TRBD2 (5 bases). Trimming left V 6 bases short and J 0 bases short, with 9 bases between. Germline V gene data show CDR1 as SGHNT and CDR2 as YENEEA. The CDR3 is 14 residues long. The CDR3 nucleotides read TGTGCCAGCAGTTCGGGGAGCTCCTACAATGAGCAGTTCTTC. It encodes CASSSGSSYNEQFF.

The V gene is TRBV5-1, the J gene TRBJ1-2, with D possibly matching TRBD1 (6 bases). The V gene lost 3 bases and the J gene lost 8 bases, with 17 bases spanning the gap. Germline values: CDR1 SGHRS, CDR2 YFSETQ. The CDR3 runs 14 residues. CDR3 protein: CASSSLDSGVGYTF. In nucleotides, the CDR3 is TGCGCCAGCAGCTCCTTGGACAGCGGAGTAGGCTACACCTTC.

CDR3 sequence reads: CASSGFRGGPSYEQYF. CDR3 bases: TGTGCCAGCAGTGGGTTCCGGGGGGGGCCCTCCTACGAGCAGTACTTC. The rearrangement links TRBV2 to TRBJ2-7; the match to TRBD2 covers 8 bases. With V trimmed by 4 bases and J by 0 bases, 8 bases remained unmatched. CDR1 SNHLY and CDR2 FYNNEI come from the germline V gene. CDR3 length: 16 residues.

The chain couples TRBV5-1 to TRBJ2-7; a possible D gene is TRBD2 (7 bases). CDR1 is SGHRS, CDR2 YFSETQ, per germline. V was pared by 3 bases and J by 6 bases, with 16 bases between. The CDR3 sequence is 14 residues long. The CDR3 region is CASSWGPGGSEQYF. The CDR3 DNA is TGCGCCAGCAGCTGGGGGCCGGGGGGCTCCGAGCAGTACTTC.

The gene calls are TRBV7-2 and TRBJ2-7, with TRBD2 identical over 8 bases. The CDR3 is 15 amino acids. V lost 4 bases to trimming and J lost 3 bases; unmatched junction nucleotides: 8. Germline lookup yields CDR1 SGHTA and CDR2 FQGNSA. The CDR3 sequence: CASSSTGTRLYEQYF. CDR3 nucleotides: TGTGCCAGCAGCTCAACCGGGACTAGGCTCTACGAGCAGTACTTC.

The chain recombines TRBV6-6 with TRBJ1-4; TRBD1 matches at 7 bases. The CDR3 is 14 residues long. The junction had 7 bases not matched to a gene; V was cut back by 5 bases and J by 7 bases. Germline V gene data show CDR1 as MNHNY and CDR2 as SVGAGI (reference sequence). CDR3 DNA: TGTGCCAGCAGTCCCCGTCAGGGGGGTGAAAAACTGTTTTTT. Residues: CASSPRQGGEKLFF.

This rearrangement joins TRBV7-8 to TRBJ2-7; the match to TRBD2 covers 9 bases. This CDR3 contains 16 residues. The germline CDR1 and CDR2 sequences are SGHVS and FQNEAQ. V trimming: 5 bases; J trimming: 3 bases; junction bases outside the gene matches: 11. The CDR3 sequence: CASSPPQREANYEQYF. As DNA, the CDR3 is TGTGCCAGCAGCCCTCCCCAGCGGGAGGCCAACTACGAGCAGTACTTC.

This clone was seen only a few times. V usage is TRBV11-3 and J usage is TRBJ2-7; 11 nucleotides agree with TRBD1. In germline, CDR1 is SGHNT, CDR2 YENEEA. The ends lost 1 base at V and 5 bases at J; junction bases unmatched: 1. This CDR3 has 14 amino acids. The CDR3 loop is CASSLGTGGHEQYF. The CDR3 region has the DNA TGTGCCAGCAGCTTAGGGACAGGGGGCCACGAGCAGTACTTC.

The chain links TRBV6-5 to TRBJ2-1; the match to TRBD1 covers 10 bases. The ends lost 6 bases at V and 10 bases at J; junction bases unmatched: 9. The CDR3 is made up of 14 amino acids. Germline V gives CDR1 MNHEY, CDR2 SVGAGI. CDR3 bases: TGTGCCAGCAGGCCGGGACAGGGGTATGGAGAGCAGTTCTTC. It yields the protein CASRPGQGYGEQFF.

This chain links TRBV11-2 with TRBJ2-2; D not certain. V dropped 2 bases and J dropped 2 bases, with 6 bases sitting between them. The V gene's germline CDR1 is SGHAT and CDR2 FQNNGV. The CDR3 runs 14 residues. The CDR3: CASSLTSNTGELFF. DNA of the CDR3: TGTGCCAGCAGCTTAACTTCCAACACCGGGGAGCTGTTTTTT.